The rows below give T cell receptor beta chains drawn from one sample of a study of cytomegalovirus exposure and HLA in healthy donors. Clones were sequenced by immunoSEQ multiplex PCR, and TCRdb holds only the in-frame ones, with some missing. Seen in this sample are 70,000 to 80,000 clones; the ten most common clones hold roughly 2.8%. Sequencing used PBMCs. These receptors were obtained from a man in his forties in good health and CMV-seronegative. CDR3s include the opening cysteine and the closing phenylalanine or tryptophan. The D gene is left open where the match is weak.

CDR3nt: TGTGCCAGCAGTGAGATGGGGGCAGGGGACGGCGAAAAACTGTTTTTT; CDR3aa: CASSEMGAGDGEKLFF; d_gene: .; j_gene: TRBJ1-4; v_gene: TRBV2
CDR3nt: TGCGCCAGCAGTTCGCAACTCATGAACACTGAAGCTTTCTTT; CDR3aa: CASSSQLMNTEAFF; d_gene: .; j_gene: TRBJ1-1; v_gene: TRBV4-1
CDR3nt: TGTGCCAGCAGCTTAGTGGGGGAGGGGAACACTGAAGCTTTCTTT; CDR3aa: CASSLVGEGNTEAFF; d_gene: .; j_gene: TRBJ1-1; v_gene: TRBV7-2
CDR3nt: TGCGCCAGCAGCCAAGTTCCCCGGTTACTAAATACTGAAGCTTTCTTT; CDR3aa: CASSQVPRLLNTEAFF; d_gene: .; j_gene: TRBJ1-1; v_gene: TRBV4-1
CDR3nt: TGTGCCAGCAGCTTAGGACAGGGGCGGTCTGGGGCCAACGTCCTGACTTTC; CDR3aa: CASSLGQGRSGANVLTF; d_gene: TRBD1; j_gene: TRBJ2-6; v_gene: TRBV7-6
CDR3nt: TGTGCCAGCAGTTACGTCGCAACTAATGAAAAACTGTTTTTT; CDR3aa: CASSYVATNEKLFF; d_gene: .; j_gene: TRBJ1-4; v_gene: TRBV6-6
CDR3nt: TGTGCCAGCAGCCCCCAAGTGAGCTCCAATCAGCCCCAGCATTTT; CDR3aa: CASSPQVSSNQPQHF; d_gene: .; j_gene: TRBJ1-5; v_gene: TRBV5-5
CDR3nt: TGCAGCGTCCTACACGCTACGGGGGAGACCCAGTACTTC; CDR3aa: CSVLHATGETQYF; d_gene: .; j_gene: TRBJ2-5; v_gene: TRBV29-1
CDR3nt: TGTGCCAGTAGTGAGTATCTCTACAATGAGCAGTTCTTC; CDR3aa: CASSEYLYNEQFF; d_gene: .; j_gene: TRBJ2-1; v_gene: TRBV19
CDR3nt: TGTGCCAGCAGCCCCCGGGGTAGCGGGGTGAACAATGAGCAGTTCTTC; CDR3aa: CASSPRGSGVNNEQFF; d_gene: TRBD2; j_gene: TRBJ2-1; v_gene: TRBV11-3
CDR3nt: TGCGCCAGCAGCCTTGGGACTAGCGGGGGGGCCTACGAGCAGTACTTC; CDR3aa: CASSLGTSGGAYEQYF; d_gene: TRBD2; j_gene: TRBJ2-7; v_gene: TRBV4-1
CDR3nt: TGTGCCAGCAACGGGGACAGGGCGAATTCACCCCTCCACTTT; CDR3aa: CASNGDRANSPLHF; d_gene: TRBD1; j_gene: TRBJ1-6; v_gene: TRBV6-5
CDR3nt: TGTGCCAGCAGTCCTGCAGGTACTCAGCCCCAGCATTTT; CDR3aa: CASSPAGTQPQHF; d_gene: .; j_gene: TRBJ1-5; v_gene: TRBV7-9
CDR3nt: TGTGCCAGCAGCCCGCGGGGATATAATTCACCCCTCCACTTT; CDR3aa: CASSPRGYNSPLHF; d_gene: .; j_gene: TRBJ1-6; v_gene: TRBV28
CDR3nt: TGTGCCAGCAGCGCCCCCAAGCAGGGGGGGACAGGCGAGCAGTACTTC; CDR3aa: CASSAPKQGGTGEQYF; d_gene: .; j_gene: TRBJ2-7; v_gene: TRBV9
CDR3nt: TGTGCCAGCAGCTTTAGACAGGGCTACGAGCAGTACTTC; CDR3aa: CASSFRQGYEQYF; d_gene: TRBD1; j_gene: TRBJ2-7; v_gene: TRBV7-9
CDR3nt: TGTGCCAGCAGTGAGCAGGCAGGGGGCATTCAGCCCCAGCATTTT; CDR3aa: CASSEQAGGIQPQHF; d_gene: TRBD1; j_gene: TRBJ1-5; v_gene: TRBV2
CDR3nt: TGTGCCAGCAGTTCTGGACAGGGGGCAGGCACAGATACGCAGTATTTT; CDR3aa: CASSSGQGAGTDTQYF; d_gene: TRBD1; j_gene: TRBJ2-3; v_gene: TRBV27
CDR3nt: TGTGCCAGCAGCCCGACAGGGATAGATGAGCAGTTCTTC; CDR3aa: CASSPTGIDEQFF; d_gene: TRBD1; j_gene: TRBJ2-1; v_gene: TRBV5-4
CDR3nt: TGTGCCAGCGCCCCCGGGGGGGAACGCAATCAGCCCCAGCATTTT; CDR3aa: CASAPGGERNQPQHF; d_gene: .; j_gene: TRBJ1-5; v_gene: TRBV27
CDR3nt: TGCGCCAGCAGGCCGGGGACAGGGAACTCCTACGAGCAGTACTTC; CDR3aa: CASRPGTGNSYEQYF; d_gene: TRBD1; j_gene: TRBJ2-7; v_gene: TRBV5-1
CDR3nt: TGTGCCAGCAGCTTAGTTCGGGGTGACTGGATCTCCTACAATGAGCAGTTCTTC; CDR3aa: CASSLVRGDWISYNEQFF; d_gene: .; j_gene: TRBJ2-1; v_gene: TRBV7-9
CDR3nt: TGTGCCAGCGCCCCAGAAACGGCGGGAAATTCACCCCTCCACTTT; CDR3aa: CASAPETAGNSPLHF; d_gene: .; j_gene: TRBJ1-6; v_gene: TRBV7-2
CDR3nt: TGTGCCGGGAAAAGGGGGTCGGGGGGGTCAGAGACCCAGTACTTC; CDR3aa: CAGKRGSGGSETQYF; d_gene: TRBD2; j_gene: TRBJ2-5; v_gene: TRBV30
CDR3nt: TGTGCCAGCAGCTTGGAGGACAGGGGACCTGGCTACACCTTC; CDR3aa: CASSLEDRGPGYTF; d_gene: TRBD1; j_gene: TRBJ1-2; v_gene: TRBV5-6
CDR3nt: TGTGCCTGGAGTCCCACCAGATATAATTCACCCCTCCACTTT; CDR3aa: CAWSPTRYNSPLHF; d_gene: .; j_gene: TRBJ1-6; v_gene: TRBV30
CDR3nt: TGCGCCAGCAGCATAACTACAGGGGGCCCTAATTCCTACGAGCAGTACTTC; CDR3aa: CASSITTGGPNSYEQYF; d_gene: TRBD1; j_gene: TRBJ2-7; v_gene: TRBV5-1
CDR3nt: TGTGCCAGCAGTGATTTTTCAGGGCAGGGGCATCAGCCCCAGCATTTT; CDR3aa: CASSDFSGQGHQPQHF; d_gene: .; j_gene: TRBJ1-5; v_gene: TRBV6-1
CDR3nt: TGTGCCTGGAGTGTCCTAACAGGGAATTCACCCCTCCACTTT; CDR3aa: CAWSVLTGNSPLHF; d_gene: .; j_gene: TRBJ1-6; v_gene: TRBV30
CDR3nt: TGTGCCAGCAGCTTAGTGGGGAGGAGCTCCTACAATGAGCAGTTCTTC; CDR3aa: CASSLVGRSSYNEQFF; d_gene: .; j_gene: TRBJ2-1; v_gene: TRBV7-3
CDR3nt: TGTGCCAGCAGCGTAGAGGTGGGACAGGACTATGGCTACACCTTC; CDR3aa: CASSVEVGQDYGYTF; d_gene: TRBD1; j_gene: TRBJ1-2; v_gene: TRBV9
CDR3nt: TGTGCCAGCAGAGCCACAGGGAATAGGGGCTACACCTTC; CDR3aa: CASRATGNRGYTF; d_gene: .; j_gene: TRBJ1-2; v_gene: TRBV6-5
CDR3nt: TGTGCCAGCAGCGAACAGGGGGCAACTTATAGCAATCAGCCCCAGCATTTT; CDR3aa: CASSEQGATYSNQPQHF; d_gene: TRBD1; j_gene: TRBJ1-5; v_gene: TRBV28
CDR3nt: TGCGCCAGCAGCACGGGACAGAATAACTATGGCTACACCTTC; CDR3aa: CASSTGQNNYGYTF; d_gene: TRBD1; j_gene: TRBJ1-2; v_gene: TRBV5-1
CDR3nt: TGTGCCAGTAGTATAGGGCTGGGGGGTATCTACGAGCAGTACTTC; CDR3aa: CASSIGLGGIYEQYF; d_gene: .; j_gene: TRBJ2-7; v_gene: TRBV19
CDR3nt: TGTGCCAGCAGCTTGACTAGCGGGGGCAATGAGCAGTTCTTC; CDR3aa: CASSLTSGGNEQFF; d_gene: TRBD2; j_gene: TRBJ2-1; v_gene: TRBV9
CDR3nt: TGTGCCAGCAGCGAGGGACAGGGGGCGAATGAGCAGTTCTTC; CDR3aa: CASSEGQGANEQFF; d_gene: TRBD1; j_gene: TRBJ2-1; v_gene: TRBV9
CDR3nt: TGTGCCAGCAGGGACAGGGTGACCTACAATGAGCAGTTCTTC; CDR3aa: CASRDRVTYNEQFF; d_gene: TRBD1; j_gene: TRBJ2-1; v_gene: TRBV6-6
CDR3nt: TGTGCCAGCAGCTCCAGGACAGGGGGGGCCAATGAGCAGTTCTTC; CDR3aa: CASSSRTGGANEQFF; d_gene: TRBD1; j_gene: TRBJ2-1; v_gene: TRBV9
CDR3nt: TGTGCCAGCAGCACCGACAGGGCGAACACCGGGGAGCTGTTTTTT; CDR3aa: CASSTDRANTGELFF; d_gene: TRBD1; j_gene: TRBJ2-2; v_gene: TRBV6-1
CDR3nt: TGTGCCAGCAGCCACACTAGCGGGGGGGCCTTATCCGAGCAGTACTTC; CDR3aa: CASSHTSGGALSEQYF; d_gene: TRBD2; j_gene: TRBJ2-7; v_gene: TRBV4-2
CDR3nt: TGTGCCAGCAGCTTCCAGACAGGGTACGAGCAGTACTTC; CDR3aa: CASSFQTGYEQYF; d_gene: TRBD1; j_gene: TRBJ2-7; v_gene: TRBV9
CDR3nt: TGTGCCAGCAGTGTACTGGGGGGTACCGGGGAGCTGTTTTTT; CDR3aa: CASSVLGGTGELFF; d_gene: .; j_gene: TRBJ2-2; v_gene: TRBV2
CDR3nt: TGTGCCTGGAGGGCCCGGCGGTCTAGCGGATACACCGGGGAGCTGTTTTTT; CDR3aa: CAWRARRSSGYTGELFF; d_gene: TRBD2; j_gene: TRBJ2-2; v_gene: TRBV30
CDR3nt: TGTGCCAGCAGCCGGACAGGGTCCCTTAGCAATCAGCCCCAGCATTTT; CDR3aa: CASSRTGSLSNQPQHF; d_gene: TRBD1; j_gene: TRBJ1-5; v_gene: TRBV5-6
CDR3nt: TGTGCCAGTAGTATCATGGGGACAGGGGATTATGGCTACACCTTC; CDR3aa: CASSIMGTGDYGYTF; d_gene: TRBD1; j_gene: TRBJ1-2; v_gene: TRBV19
CDR3nt: TGTGCCAGCAGTGAAGCGGTGGCAGCGAGCTCCTATAATTCACCCCTCCACTTT; CDR3aa: CASSEAVAASSYNSPLHF; d_gene: .; j_gene: TRBJ1-6; v_gene: TRBV6-1
CDR3nt: TGTGCCAGCAGTTATGCCCTAGGGGACACTGAAGCTTTCTTT; CDR3aa: CASSYALGDTEAFF; d_gene: .; j_gene: TRBJ1-1; v_gene: TRBV6-5
CDR3nt: TGTGCCAGCAGGGAAGACAATAACTATGGCTACACCTTC; CDR3aa: CASREDNNYGYTF; d_gene: .; j_gene: TRBJ1-2; v_gene: TRBV6-1
CDR3nt: TGCGCCAGCACCTCGGGACAGGGTCTAGATACGCAGTATTTT; CDR3aa: CASTSGQGLDTQYF; d_gene: TRBD1; j_gene: TRBJ2-3; v_gene: TRBV5-1
CDR3nt: TGTGCCAGCAGCGCCATGGACAGTTACCCCGCCCATGGCTACACCTTC; CDR3aa: CASSAMDSYPAHGYTF; d_gene: .; j_gene: TRBJ1-2; v_gene: TRBV9
CDR3nt: TGTGCCTGGAGCCCCGGGGGGACCGGGACGTATGGCTACACCTTC; CDR3aa: CAWSPGGTGTYGYTF; d_gene: .; j_gene: TRBJ1-2; v_gene: TRBV30
CDR3nt: TGCGCCAGCAGCCAGTCCGGGACAGTTAATGAAAAACTGTTTTTT; CDR3aa: CASSQSGTVNEKLFF; d_gene: TRBD1; j_gene: TRBJ1-4; v_gene: TRBV4-1
CDR3nt: TGTGCCAGCAGTGAAGTTGGGGGACTAAACGACGAGCAGTACTTC; CDR3aa: CASSEVGGLNDEQYF; d_gene: TRBD2; j_gene: TRBJ2-7; v_gene: TRBV6-1
CDR3nt: TGTGCCAGTTTAGTAGGAGGGTCTAGGGAGCACACAGATACGCAGTATTTT; CDR3aa: CASLVGGSREHTDTQYF; d_gene: .; j_gene: TRBJ2-3; v_gene: TRBV5-6
CDR3nt: TGTGCCAGCAGCTTAGCAGGCTCCTACAATGAGCAGTTCTTC; CDR3aa: CASSLAGSYNEQFF; d_gene: .; j_gene: TRBJ2-1; v_gene: TRBV7-3
CDR3nt: TGTGCCAGCAGTTTAATGAGAAGACAGGGAGAGACCCAGTACTTC; CDR3aa: CASSLMRRQGETQYF; d_gene: TRBD1; j_gene: TRBJ2-5; v_gene: TRBV27
CDR3nt: TGTGCCAGTAGTATATCGGACAGTCATAGCAATCAGCCCCAGCATTTT; CDR3aa: CASSISDSHSNQPQHF; d_gene: .; j_gene: TRBJ1-5; v_gene: TRBV19
CDR3nt: TGCGCCAGCAGGCGAGAGACAGACTCCTACGAGCAGTACTTC; CDR3aa: CASRRETDSYEQYF; d_gene: .; j_gene: TRBJ2-7; v_gene: TRBV4-1
CDR3nt: TGTGCCAGTAAGCTTGGGGGCCAGGGTTCCTACGAGCAGTACTTC; CDR3aa: CASKLGGQGSYEQYF; d_gene: .; j_gene: TRBJ2-7; v_gene: TRBV19